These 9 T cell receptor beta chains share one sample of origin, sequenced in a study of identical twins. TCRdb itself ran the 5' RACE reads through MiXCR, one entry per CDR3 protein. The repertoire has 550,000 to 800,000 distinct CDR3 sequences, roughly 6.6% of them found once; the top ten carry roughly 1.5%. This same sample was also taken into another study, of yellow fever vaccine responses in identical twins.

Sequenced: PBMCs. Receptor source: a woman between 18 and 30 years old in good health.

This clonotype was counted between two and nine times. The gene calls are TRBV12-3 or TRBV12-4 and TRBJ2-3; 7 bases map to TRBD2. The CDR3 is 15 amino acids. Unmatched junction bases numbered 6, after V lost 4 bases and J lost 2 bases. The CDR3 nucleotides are TGTGCCAGCAGTTCTGGGGGGGGTAACACAGATACGCAGTATTTT. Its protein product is CASSSGGGNTDTQYF.

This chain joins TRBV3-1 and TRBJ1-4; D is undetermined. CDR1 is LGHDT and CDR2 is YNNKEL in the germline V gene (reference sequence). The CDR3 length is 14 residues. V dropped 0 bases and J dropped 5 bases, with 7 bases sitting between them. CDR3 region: CASSQEGWNEKLFF. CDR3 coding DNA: TGTGCCAGCAGCCAAGAAGGGTGGAATGAAAAACTGTTTTTT.

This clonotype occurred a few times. In DNA, the CDR3 is TGCAGTGCTAGTGGCAGGGCCGGAGGCTACACCTTC. This gives the protein CSASGRAGGYTF. The chain has TRBV20-1 and TRBJ1-2; a possible D gene is TRBD1 (5 bases). CDR1 DFQATT and CDR2 SNEGSKA come from the germline V gene (reference sequence). Trimming took off 3 bases at V and 8 bases at J, with 13 bases between the two ends. The CDR3 covers 12 residues.

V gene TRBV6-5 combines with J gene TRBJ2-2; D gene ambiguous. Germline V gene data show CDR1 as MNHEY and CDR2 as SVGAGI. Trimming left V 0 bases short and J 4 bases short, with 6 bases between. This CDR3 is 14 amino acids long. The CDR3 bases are TGTGCCAGCAGTTACTCCTCGGGCACCGGGGAGCTGTTTTTT. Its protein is CASSYSSGTGELFF.

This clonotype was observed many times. CDR3: CASSFASGHYNEQFF. Here the CDR3 DNA reads TGTGCCAGCAGTTTCGCCAGCGGACACTACAATGAGCAGTTCTTC. The chain is built from TRBV12-3 or TRBV12-4 and TRBJ2-1; either TRBD1 or TRBD2 may fit D (5 bases each). The CDR3 is 15 residues long. The V and J ends lost 3 bases and 3 bases respectively, with 12 bases between them.

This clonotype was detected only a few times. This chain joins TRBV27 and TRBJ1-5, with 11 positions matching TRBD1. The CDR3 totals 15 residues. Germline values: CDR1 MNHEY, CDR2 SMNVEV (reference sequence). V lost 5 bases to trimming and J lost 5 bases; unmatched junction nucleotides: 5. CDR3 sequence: CASSPGTGGHQPQHF. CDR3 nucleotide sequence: TGTGCCAGCAGTCCCGGGACAGGGGGACATCAGCCCCAGCATTTT.

CDR3 in DNA: TGCAGTGCTGCTACAGGGGAAGCTAATGAAAAACTGTTTTTT. Its protein product is CSAATGEANEKLFF. The chain uses TRBV20-1 and TRBJ1-4; 7 nucleotides agree with TRBD1. The CDR3 runs 14 residues. V gave up 5 bases and J gave up 3 bases; unmatched junction bases: 6. Germline V gene sequence: CDR1 DFQATT, CDR2 SNEGSKA (reference sequence).

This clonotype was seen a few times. CDR3 amino acids: CASSLESSNSPLHF. The DNA of the CDR3 is TGCGCCAGCAGCTTGGAGAGCTCGAATTCACCCCTCCACTTT. The chain combines TRBV5-1 with TRBJ1-6, with D unclear. In germline, CDR1 is SGHRS, CDR2 YFSETQ. The CDR3 is 14 residues long. V lost 0 bases to trimming and J lost 7 bases, with 8 bases between them.

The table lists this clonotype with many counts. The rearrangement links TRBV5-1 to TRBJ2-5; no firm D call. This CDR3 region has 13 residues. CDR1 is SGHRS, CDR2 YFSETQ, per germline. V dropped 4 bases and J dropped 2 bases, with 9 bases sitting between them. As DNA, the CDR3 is TGCGCCAGCAGCCCGGATGGACAAGAGACCCAGTACTTC. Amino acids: CASSPDGQETQYF.